This TCR beta chain was documented in a study of OX40 agonist ivuxolimab in advanced cancers. As regards this clone: The antigen is not known.

This CDR3 spans 14 amino acids. V was shortened by 10 bases and J by 2 bases, with 17 bases between the two germline ends. Germline CDR1 and CDR2: ENHRY and SYGVKD. Data came from immunoSEQ multiplex PCR; TCRdb stores just in-frame clones and leaves some out. The table lists tens of thousands of clones, roughly 89% of them singletons. Autoimmune disease history or systemic immunosuppression meant exclusion. Study results and caveats: In general, CD8+ T cells held more expanded clones than CD4+ did, on average.

The sample here was CD4+ or CD8+ T cells sorted from blood, taken in a trial of the OX40 agonist ivuxolimab. The origin of this receptor is an adult with an advanced solid tumor such as melanoma, head and neck, liver or kidney cancer. The chain couples TRBV10-3 to TRBJ2-5, with a weak D call TRBD2 (5 bases). The CDR3 loop is CATSLGREQETQYF. DNA of the CDR3: TGTGCCACATCCCTGGGGAGAGAGCAAGAGACCCAGTACTTC.